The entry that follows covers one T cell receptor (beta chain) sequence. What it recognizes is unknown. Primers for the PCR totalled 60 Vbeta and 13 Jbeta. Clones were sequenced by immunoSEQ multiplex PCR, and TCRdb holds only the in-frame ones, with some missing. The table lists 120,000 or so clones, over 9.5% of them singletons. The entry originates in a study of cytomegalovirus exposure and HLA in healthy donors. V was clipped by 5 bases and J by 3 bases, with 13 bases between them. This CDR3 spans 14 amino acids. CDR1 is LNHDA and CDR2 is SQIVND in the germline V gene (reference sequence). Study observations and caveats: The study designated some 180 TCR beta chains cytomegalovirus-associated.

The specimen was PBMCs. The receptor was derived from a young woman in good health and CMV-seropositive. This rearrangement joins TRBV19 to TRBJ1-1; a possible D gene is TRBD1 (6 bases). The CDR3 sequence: CASSPRTDYTEAFF. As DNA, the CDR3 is TGTGCCAGTAGTCCGAGGACAGACTACACTGAAGCTTTCTTT. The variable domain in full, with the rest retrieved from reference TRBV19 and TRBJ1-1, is DGGITQSPKYLFRKEGQNVTLSCEQNLNHDAMYWYRQDPGQGLRLIYYSQIVNDFQKGDIAEGYSVSREKKESFPLTVTSAQKNPTAFYLCASSPRTDYTEAFFGQGTRLTVV.